One and the same sample provided the 16 T cell receptor beta chains below, sequenced in a study of blood T cell repertoires in COVID-19. The data were produced by immunoSEQ multiplex PCR, yet TCRdb's version contains in-frame clones alone and is incomplete. Of around 260,000 clones listed, around nine tenths are singletons. The sample consisted of peripheral blood. These receptors originate from a middle-aged woman who had recovered from COVID-19.

The chain joins TRBV6-1 to TRBJ2-7; possibly TRBD2 for D (6 bases). The CDR3 sequence is 16 residues long. V was shortened by 4 bases and J by 2 bases, with 18 bases between the two germline ends. CDR1 and CDR2 (germline): MNHNS, SASEGT. The CDR3 coding sequence is TGTGCCAGCAGTGTCCTCGGGACTGACACTCCCTACGAGCAGTACTTC. Residues: CASSVLGTDTPYEQYF.

CDR3 region: CASSMGLVSLESEQYF. The DNA of the CDR3 is TGTGCCAGTAGTATGGGACTAGTTTCCCTAGAGTCCGAGCAGTACTTC. The rearrangement links TRBV19 to TRBJ2-7, with 8 nucleotides matching TRBD2. The CDR3 runs to 16 residues. The germline V gene has CDR1 LNHDA and CDR2 SQIVND (reference sequence). The junction had 13 bases not matched to a gene; V was cut back by 3 bases and J by 6 bases.

This clone was counted a single time. The chain has TRBV3-1 (or the pseudogene TRBV3-2) and TRBJ2-7, with 9 bases that match TRBD2. The J segment lost 8 bases and the V segment lost 4 bases, leaving 18 bases of the junction unmatched. The CDR3 is made up of 17 amino acids. The germline CDR1 and CDR2 sequences are LGHDT and YNNKEL (reference sequence). The CDR3 nucleotides read TGTGCCAGCAGCCGAACCGATCTAGCGGGGTCCCCAAGGAAGCAGTACTTC. Translation: CASSRTDLAGSPRKQYF.

The CDR3: CASSEGRAGEGTQHF. The CDR3 DNA sequence: TGTGCCAGCAGTGAAGGCAGGGCAGGGGAGGGGACCCAGCATTTT. V usage is TRBV6-1 and J usage is TRBJ1-5, with a tentative D call TRBD1 (6 bases). This CDR3 contains 15 residues. Per germline, CDR1 MNHNS and CDR2 SASEGT. The V end lost 1 base, the J end lost 11 bases, and 18 bases lay between the germline ends.

The V call is TRBV11-3, the J call TRBJ1-1; weak D call: TRBD1 (5 bases). Trimming shortened V by 1 base and J by 5 bases, and 11 bases separated the two germline ends. The CDR3 is 14 residues long. Germline values: CDR1 SGHNT, CDR2 YENEEA. CDR3 DNA sequence: TGTGCCAGCAGCTTAGTTGGGGGAGGGACTGAAGCTTTCTTT. Translation gives CASSLVGGGTEAFF.

This chain links TRBV4-1 with TRBJ2-7; 9 bases are a match to TRBD1. V dropped 1 base and J dropped 0; count of bases not matched to a gene: 1. This CDR3 has 15 residues. The V gene's germline CDR1 is MGHRA and CDR2 YSYEKL. CDR3 sequence (DNA): TGCGCCAGCAGCCAAGGACAGGGGGGCTCCTACGAGCAGTACTTC. The encoded protein is CASSQGQGGSYEQYF.

V gene TRBV23-1 combines with J gene TRBJ1-2; 7 bases are a match to TRBD1. TRBV23-1 is an open reading frame, and its role is uncertain. V lost 7 bases and J lost 2; bases outside the gene matches: 16. This CDR3 has 17 residues. The CDR3 protein is CASNQSSGGQSNYGYTF. The CDR3 DNA reads TGCGCCAGCAACCAGTCGAGCGGGGGACAGTCAAACTATGGCTACACCTTC.

V and J are TRBV15 and TRBJ2-7; D perhaps matches TRBD2 (5 bases). Germline CDR1 is LNHNV and CDR2 is YYDKDF (reference sequence). V lost 2 bases and J 3 bases, leaving 14 bases between the germline ends. This CDR3 region has 15 residues. The CDR3 DNA follows: TGTGCCACCAGCAGATCAAGCGGCGGATACTACGAGCAGTACTTC. It yields the protein CATSRSSGGYYEQYF.

A note on this clone: Different DNA sequences within this sample yield the same CDR3. This chain links TRBV11-2 with TRBJ2-7, with 8 bases fitting TRBD2. The germline gives CDR1 SGHAT, CDR2 FQNNGV. This CDR3 contains 15 residues. Trimming cost V 0 bases and J 0 bases; bases outside gene matches: 1. This CDR3 reads CASSLDGTSSYEQYF. The CDR3 coding sequence is TGTGCCAGCAGCTTAGATGGGACTAGCTCCTACGAGCAGTACTTC.

The chain recombines TRBV19 with TRBJ2-7; 7 positions match TRBD2. J lost 7 bases, V lost 5 bases, and 14 bases had no gene match. The CDR3 extends over 15 amino acids. CDR1 is LNHDA and CDR2 is SQIVND in the germline V gene (reference sequence). For the CDR3, the DNA is TGTGCCAGTAGTGCGGCGGGACCCGTGGGGGGGGAGCAGTACTTC. Amino acid sequence: CASSAAGPVGGEQYF. The full variable domain, in which reference TRBV19 and TRBJ2-7 provide the parts outside the CDR3, is DGGITQSPKYLFRKEGQNVTLSCEQNLNHDAMYWYRQDPGQGLRLIYYSQIVNDFQKGDIAEGYSVSREKKESFPLTVTSAQKNPTAFYLCASSAAGPVGGEQYFGPGTRLTVT.

This clone came up once. This chain uses TRBV10-2 with TRBJ2-6; TRBD2 might be the D (6 bases). Germline V gives CDR1 WSHSY, CDR2 SAAADI. V was cut by 8 bases and J by 4 bases, with 15 bases left in between. CDR3 length: 15 residues. CDR3 in amino acids: CASGVRGSGANVLTF. The CDR3 DNA reads as TGCGCCAGCGGGGTCCGGGGGTCCGGGGCCAACGTCCTGACTTTC.

The rearrangement joins TRBV19 to TRBJ1-1; weak D call: TRBD1 (6 bases). The V end was cut by 4 bases, the J end by 0 bases, with 9 bases between. Germline V CDR1 and CDR2: LNHDA, SQIVND (reference sequence). CDR3 size: 14 residues. DNA of the CDR3: TGTGCCAGTAGTACACGGACAGTGAACACTGAAGCTTTCTTT. This gives the protein CASSTRTVNTEAFF.

The V and J genes are TRBV7-2 and TRBJ1-5; D is undetermined. Germline CDR1 and CDR2: SGHTA and FQGNSA. The ends were cut back, 3 bases at V and 3 bases at J, with 9 bases in the middle. The CDR3 length is 14 residues. CDR3 in amino acids: CASSFGRINQPQHF. CDR3 nucleotide sequence: TGTGCCAGCAGCTTTGGCAGAATCAATCAGCCCCAGCATTTT.

The chain joins TRBV19 to TRBJ2-7; perhaps TRBD1 as D (6 bases). Trimming removed 6 bases from V and 5 bases from J, with 14 bases in between. The CDR3 spans 13 residues. CDR1 LNHDA and CDR2 SQIVND come from the germline V gene (reference sequence). CDR3: CASSGRGDHEQYF. The CDR3 DNA follows: TGTGCCAGTAGCGGCAGGGGAGACCACGAGCAGTACTTC.

The chain is built from TRBV5-1 and TRBJ1-2, with D possibly being TRBD1 (5 bases). The V gene's germline CDR1 is SGHRS and CDR2 YFSETQ. Trimming pared 1 base from V and 4 bases from J, leaving 20 bases between. The CDR3 is 17 amino acids. CDR3 protein: CASSLTYGLSDSYGYTF. The CDR3 DNA follows: TGCGCCAGCAGCTTGACCTACGGATTGAGTGACAGCTATGGCTACACCTTC.

This chain connects TRBV18 to TRBJ2-2; no clear D. The CDR3 is 14 amino acids. V was shortened by 2 bases and J by 4 bases, with 8 bases between the two germline ends. Germline V gene sequence: CDR1 KGHSH, CDR2 LQKENI. Written as DNA, the CDR3 is TGTGCCAGCTCACCAGGGCTCGGCACCGGGGAGCTGTTTTTT. The encoded protein is CASSPGLGTGELFF.